This entry lists 20 T cell receptor beta chains sequenced from one sample in a study of T cell changes during pregnancy in multiple sclerosis. Some clones are missing from TCRdb's copy, which holds only in-frame ones; the method was immunoSEQ multiplex PCR. The sample has around 66,000 clones; roughly 89% are singletons. The sequenced sample was peripheral blood, obtained after pregnancy. These receptors came from a female donor in good health, enrolled as a control in a pregnancy study.

The chain uses TRBV4-1 and TRBJ2-7; D is unresolved. There are 13 residues in the CDR3. Germline V lookup: CDR1 MGHRA, CDR2 YSYEKL. The V end was cut by 1 base, the J end by 6 bases, with 10 bases between. CDR3 nucleotide sequence: TGCGCCAGCAGCCAAGTACAGCTCGGCGAGCAGTACTTC. Protein sequence: CASSQVQLGEQYF.

The CDR3 DNA reads TGCAGCGTCGGAGAGGGGGCGTATGAACTGTTTTTT. Its protein product is CSVGEGAYELFF. This chain connects TRBV29-1 to TRBJ1-4, with 7 bases fitting TRBD1. Germline lookup yields CDR1 SQVTM and CDR2 ANQGSEA. The CDR3 has 12 residues. Trimming took 6 bases from V and 12 from J; bases not matched to a gene: 10.

The chain has TRBV21-1 and TRBJ1-4; the table's D gene call, TRBD1, was not cross checked with the DNA. TRBV21-1 is a listed pseudogene. The CDR3 length is 15 residues. CDR3 loop: CASPPGDREIEKLFF. The CDR3 bases are TGTGCCAGCCCCCCGGGAGACAGGGAAATAGAAAAACTGTTTTTT.

The rearrangement uses TRBV6-1 and TRBJ1-2; TRBD1 agrees at 8 bases. Germline V lookup: CDR1 MNHNS, CDR2 SASEGT. J lost 6 bases, V lost 8 bases, and 8 bases had no gene match. This CDR3 region has 13 residues. The CDR3 DNA is TGTGCCAGCGGTGTTAGGACAGGGAATGGCTACACCTTC. Translated: CASGVRTGNGYTF.

J is TRBJ2-2 and V is TRBV7-2; a possible D gene is TRBD1 (6 bases). The CDR3 covers 11 residues. CDR1 is SGHTA and CDR2 is FQGNSA in the germline V gene. Trimming removed 5 bases from V and 13 bases from J, with 11 bases in between. CDR3 amino acids: CASSVQGRLFF. CDR3 DNA: TGTGCCAGCAGCGTACAGGGTAGGCTGTTTTTT.

The chain employs TRBV13 and TRBJ2-2, with D maybe TRBD1 (5 bases). V was shortened by 2 bases and J by 0 bases, with 7 bases between the two germline ends. The CDR3 sequence is 15 residues long. In germline, CDR1 is PRHDT, CDR2 FYEKMQ (reference sequence). The CDR3 DNA is TGTGCCAGCAGCTTAACAGGCACGAACACCGGGGAGCTGTTTTTT. It encodes CASSLTGTNTGELFF.

This clone was found once. The genes are TRBV2 and TRBJ1-2; the match to TRBD1 covers 9 bases. Germline lookup yields CDR1 SNHLY and CDR2 FYNNEI. J gave up 3 bases and V 8 bases, and 7 bases lay outside the gene matches. The CDR3 spans 14 residues. CDR3 in amino acids: CASRRTGVYYGYTF. CDR3 nucleotide sequence: TGTGCCAGCCGGCGGACAGGGGTTTACTATGGCTACACCTTC. Drawing the rest from reference TRBV2 and TRBJ1-2, the complete variable domain is EPEVTQTPSHQVTQMGQEVILRCVPISNHLYFYWYRQILGQKVEFLVSFYNNEISEKSEIFDDQFSVERPDGSNFTLKIRSTKLEDSAMYFCASRRTGVYYGYTFGSGTRLTVV.

The chain recombines TRBV7-9 with TRBJ2-1; 9 positions match TRBD1. The V gene end was trimmed by 5 bases and the J gene end by 4 bases; junction bases not matched to a gene: 6. From germline, CDR1 is SEHNR and CDR2 FQNEAQ (reference sequence). The length of the CDR3 is 15 residues. The CDR3 reads CASSHRDRAYNEQFF. CDR3 nucleotide sequence: TGTGCCAGCAGCCATCGGGACAGGGCGTACAATGAGCAGTTCTTC.

The V call is TRBV18, the J call TRBJ1-2, with 9 bases matching TRBD1. Germline values: CDR1 KGHSH, CDR2 LQKENI. This CDR3 contains 16 residues. J lost 0 bases, V lost 3 bases, and 5 bases had no gene match. The CDR3 coding sequence is TGTGCCAGCTCACCGGGGACAGGGCGCGCTAACTATGGCTACACCTTC. Its translation is CASSPGTGRANYGYTF.

The V gene is TRBV28, the J gene TRBJ1-2, with 7 bases fitting TRBD1. Per germline, CDR1 MDHEN and CDR2 SYDVKM. The CDR3 loop spans 12 amino acids. Unmatched junction bases numbered 2, after V lost 8 bases and J lost 2 bases. The DNA of the CDR3 is TGTGCCAGCGTACAGGGGAACTATGGCTACACCTTC. Its protein is CASVQGNYGYTF.

CDR3 in amino acids: CASSEGRGYEKLFF. The CDR3 DNA sequence: TGTGCCAGCAGTGAGGGCAGGGGGTATGAAAAACTGTTTTTT. This chain uses TRBV6-1 with TRBJ1-4; 7 bases map to TRBD1. Losses at the gene ends were 3 bases for V and 6 bases for J; bases not matched to a gene: 4. CDR1 and CDR2 (germline): MNHNS, SASEGT. The CDR3 is 14 residues long.

The V call is TRBV19, the J call TRBJ1-2; maybe TRBD1 (5 bases). With 4 bases removed from V and 4 bases from J, the gap between germline ends came to 19 bases. CDR1 and CDR2 from the germline V gene are LNHDA and SQIVND (reference sequence). CDR3 length: 16 amino acids. This CDR3 is CASSTPRGDSAYGYTF. CDR3 DNA: TGTGCCAGTAGTACCCCAAGGGGCGATTCAGCCTATGGCTACACCTTC.

This clone was found a few times. The chain recombines TRBV16 with TRBJ1-5; D is undetermined. Germline CDR1 and CDR2: KGHSY and FQNENV. V gave up 2 bases and J gave up 6 bases, with 5 bases separating them. This CDR3 has 12 amino acids. CDR3 region: CASSQGSQPQHF. The CDR3 DNA is TGTGCCAGCAGCCAAGGGAGTCAGCCCCAGCATTTT.

The gene calls are TRBV19 and TRBJ2-3, with TRBD2 as a possible D gene (5 bases). V was pared by 3 bases and J by 2 bases, with 9 bases between. Per the germline V gene, CDR1 is LNHDA and CDR2 is SQIVND (reference sequence). The CDR3 spans 14 residues. CDR3 residues: CASSMEDYTDTQYF. CDR3 DNA sequence: TGTGCCAGTAGTATGGAGGATTACACAGATACGCAGTATTTT.

The J gene is TRBJ1-1, the V gene TRBV9; D gene unclear. The V end lost 0 bases, the J end lost 1 base, and 10 bases lay between the germline ends. CDR1 and CDR2 from the germline V gene are SGDLS and YYNGEE. The CDR3 extends over 15 amino acids. The CDR3 spells CASSVDPLGNTEAFF. The DNA of the CDR3 is TGTGCCAGCAGCGTAGACCCTCTCGGGAACACTGAAGCTTTCTTT.

As for this clone: Compared with germline, one end of the junction differs, possibly owing to a read error. The chain couples TRBV30 to TRBJ1-1; 9 nucleotides agree with TRBD1. Germline V gene data show CDR1 as GTSNPN and CDR2 as SVGIG (reference sequence). The length of the CDR3 is 10 residues. The CDR3 reads CAWSTGGAGF. As DNA, the CDR3 is TGTGCCTGGAGCACAGGGGGCGCAGGGTTT.

This clone came up once. The V and J genes are TRBV7-6 and TRBJ2-7; TRBD1 might be the D (5 bases). V was trimmed by 1 base and J by 4 bases, leaving 14 bases between them. This CDR3 has 15 amino acids. The V gene's germline CDR1 is SGHVS and CDR2 FNYEAQ. The CDR3 DNA is TGTGCCAGCAGCTTAGTTGTCGACAGAACTTACGAGCAGTACTTC. Its protein is CASSLVVDRTYEQYF.

This chain connects TRBV9 to TRBJ1-2; D is uncertain. The CDR3 has 13 amino acids. V was pared by 0 bases and J by 5 bases, with 8 bases between. Germline-derived CDR1 and CDR2 are SGDLS and YYNGEE. The CDR3 sequence is CASSVALQYGYTF. The CDR3 DNA reads TGTGCCAGCAGCGTAGCCCTACAGTATGGCTACACCTTC.

This chain uses TRBV7-2 with TRBJ2-1; possibly TRBD1 for D (5 bases). The CDR3 sequence is 13 residues long. The ends were cut back, 1 base at V and 5 bases at J, with 6 bases in the middle. The germline V gene has CDR1 SGHTA and CDR2 FQGNSA. CDR3 bases: TGTGCCAGCAGCTTAGTAGGGGACAATGAGCAGTTCTTC. Encoded protein: CASSLVGDNEQFF.

This chain uses TRBV4-2 with TRBJ2-2, with 14 nucleotides matching TRBD2. J was trimmed by 1 base and V by 2 bases; bases with no gene match: 12. This CDR3 comprises 21 residues. The V gene's germline CDR1 is LGHNA and CDR2 YNFKEQ. The CDR3 nucleotides are TGTGCCAGCAGCCAACACGTCTTGACTAGCGGGGGGGCCATGAACACCGGGGAGCTGTTTTTT. It codes for CASSQHVLTSGGAMNTGELFF.